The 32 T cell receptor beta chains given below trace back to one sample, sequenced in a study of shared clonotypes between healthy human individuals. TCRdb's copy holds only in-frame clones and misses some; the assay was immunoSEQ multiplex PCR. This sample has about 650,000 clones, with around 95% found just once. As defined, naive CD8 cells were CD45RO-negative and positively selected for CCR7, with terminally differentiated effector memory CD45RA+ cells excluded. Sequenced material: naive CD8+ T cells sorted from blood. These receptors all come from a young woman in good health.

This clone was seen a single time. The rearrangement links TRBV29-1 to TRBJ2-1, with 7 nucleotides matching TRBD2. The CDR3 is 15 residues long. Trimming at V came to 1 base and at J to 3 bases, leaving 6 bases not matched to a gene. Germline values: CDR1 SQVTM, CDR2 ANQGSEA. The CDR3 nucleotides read TGCAGCGTTGAAGGGGCGGGAGAGTTCTACAATGAGCAGTTCTTC. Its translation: CSVEGAGEFYNEQFF.

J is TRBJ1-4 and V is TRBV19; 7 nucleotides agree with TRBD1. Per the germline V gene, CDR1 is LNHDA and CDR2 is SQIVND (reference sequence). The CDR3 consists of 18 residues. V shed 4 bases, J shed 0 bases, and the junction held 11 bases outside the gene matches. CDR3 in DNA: TGTGCCAGTAGTACCCCAAGCCTCAGGGGGGCAACTAATGAAAAACTGTTTTTT. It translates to CASSTPSLRGATNEKLFF.

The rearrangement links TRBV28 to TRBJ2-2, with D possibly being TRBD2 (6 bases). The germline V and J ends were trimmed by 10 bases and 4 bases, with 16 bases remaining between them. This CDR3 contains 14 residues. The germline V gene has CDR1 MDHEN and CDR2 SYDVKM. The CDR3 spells CATRGAGSTGELFF. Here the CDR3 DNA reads TGTGCCACCCGCGGGGCAGGGAGCACCGGGGAGCTGTTTTTT.

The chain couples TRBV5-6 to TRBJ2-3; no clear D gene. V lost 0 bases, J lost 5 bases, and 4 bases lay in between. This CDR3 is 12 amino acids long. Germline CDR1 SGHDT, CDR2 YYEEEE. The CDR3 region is CASSLVGDTQYF. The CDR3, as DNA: TGTGCCAGCAGCTTGGTGGGAGATACGCAGTATTTT.

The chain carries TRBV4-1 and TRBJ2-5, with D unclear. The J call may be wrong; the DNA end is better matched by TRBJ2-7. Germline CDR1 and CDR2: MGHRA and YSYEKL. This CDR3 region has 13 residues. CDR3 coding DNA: TGCGCCAGCAGCCAAGGGCGGTTGGGCGAGCAGTACTTC. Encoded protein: CASSQGRLGEQYF.

CDR3 sequence reads: CASSPGDRRSSGANVLTF. The CDR3 bases are TGTGCCAGCAGCCCAGGAGACAGGCGGAGCTCTGGGGCCAACGTCCTGACTTTC. The V gene is TRBV16, the J gene TRBJ2-6; a possible D gene is TRBD1 (6 bases). CDR3 length equals 18 residues. From germline, CDR1 is KGHSY and CDR2 FQNENV. The germline V and J ends were trimmed by 4 bases and 0 bases, with 16 bases remaining between them.

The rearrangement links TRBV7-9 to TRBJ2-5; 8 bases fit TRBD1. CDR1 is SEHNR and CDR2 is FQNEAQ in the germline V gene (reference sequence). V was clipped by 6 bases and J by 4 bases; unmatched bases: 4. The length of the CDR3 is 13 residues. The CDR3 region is CASSPQGAETQYF. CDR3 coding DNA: TGTGCCAGCAGTCCTCAGGGGGCAGAGACCCAGTACTTC.

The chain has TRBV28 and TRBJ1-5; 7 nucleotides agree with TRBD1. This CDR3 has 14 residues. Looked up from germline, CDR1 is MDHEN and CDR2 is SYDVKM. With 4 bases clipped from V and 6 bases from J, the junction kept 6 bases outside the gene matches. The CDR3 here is CASSSPGGGQPQHF. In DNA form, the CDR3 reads TGTGCCAGCAGTTCGCCAGGGGGAGGTCAGCCCCAGCATTTT.

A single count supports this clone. The CDR3: CASSQVGRGEDEKLFF. The CDR3 region has the DNA TGCGCCAGCAGCCAAGTGGGTCGGGGTGAGGATGAAAAACTGTTTTTT. The chain couples TRBV4-1 to TRBJ1-4; D is undetermined. V was trimmed by 1 base and J by 6 bases, leaving 15 bases between them. CDR3 length equals 16 residues. CDR1 is MGHRA, CDR2 YSYEKL, per germline.

CDR3 coding DNA: TGTGCCAGCAGTTTAGAACGCTGGGTGGTGGGGGCCAACGTCCTGACTTTC. It encodes CASSLERWVVGANVLTF. The chain employs TRBV28 and TRBJ2-6; D remains unclear. The CDR3 runs 17 residues. Per germline, CDR1 MDHEN and CDR2 SYDVKM. V lost 2 bases to trimming and J lost 4 bases, with 15 bases between them.

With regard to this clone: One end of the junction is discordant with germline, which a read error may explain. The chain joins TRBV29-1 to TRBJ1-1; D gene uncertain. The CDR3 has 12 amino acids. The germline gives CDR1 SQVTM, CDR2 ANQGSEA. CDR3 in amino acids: CSGGIPNAEAFF. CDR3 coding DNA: TGCAGCGGTGGGATCCCGAACGCTGAAGCTTTCTTT. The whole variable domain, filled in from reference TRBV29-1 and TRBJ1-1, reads SAVISQKPSRDICQRGTSLTIQCQVDSQVTMMFWYRQQPGQSLTLIATANQGSEATYESGFVIDKFPISRPNLTFSTLTVSNMSPEDSSIYLCSGGIPNAEAFFGQGTRLTVV.

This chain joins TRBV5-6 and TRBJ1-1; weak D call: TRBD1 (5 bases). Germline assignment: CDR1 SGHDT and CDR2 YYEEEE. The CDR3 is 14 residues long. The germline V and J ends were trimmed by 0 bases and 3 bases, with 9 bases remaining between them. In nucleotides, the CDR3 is TGTGCCAGCAGCTTGGCCTGGGGGTACACTGAAGCTTTCTTT. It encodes CASSLAWGYTEAFF. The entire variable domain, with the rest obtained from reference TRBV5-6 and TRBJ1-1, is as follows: DAGVTQSPTHLIKTRGQQVTLRCSPKSGHDTVSWYQQALGQGPQFIFQYYEEEERQRGNFPDRFSGHQFPNYSSELNVNALLLGDSALYLCASSLAWGYTEAFFGQGTRLTVV.

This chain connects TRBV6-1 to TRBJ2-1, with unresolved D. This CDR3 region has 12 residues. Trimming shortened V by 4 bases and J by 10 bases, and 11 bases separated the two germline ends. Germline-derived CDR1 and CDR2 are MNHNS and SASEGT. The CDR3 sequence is CASSGPVLEQFF. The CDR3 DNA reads TGTGCCAGCAGTGGCCCCGTCTTGGAGCAGTTCTTC.

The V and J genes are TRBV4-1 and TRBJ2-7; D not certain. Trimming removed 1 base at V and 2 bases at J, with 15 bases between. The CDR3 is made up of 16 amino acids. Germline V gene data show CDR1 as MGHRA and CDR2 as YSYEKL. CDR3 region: CASSQVVGRKTYEQYF. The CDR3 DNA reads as TGCGCCAGCAGCCAAGTAGTCGGCAGAAAAACCTACGAGCAGTACTTC.

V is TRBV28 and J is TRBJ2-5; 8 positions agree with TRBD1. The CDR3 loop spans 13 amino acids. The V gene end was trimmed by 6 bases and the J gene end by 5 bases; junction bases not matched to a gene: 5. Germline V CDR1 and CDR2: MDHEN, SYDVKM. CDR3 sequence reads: CASRDRVTETQYF. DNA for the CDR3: TGTGCCAGCAGGGACAGGGTCACGGAGACCCAGTACTTC.

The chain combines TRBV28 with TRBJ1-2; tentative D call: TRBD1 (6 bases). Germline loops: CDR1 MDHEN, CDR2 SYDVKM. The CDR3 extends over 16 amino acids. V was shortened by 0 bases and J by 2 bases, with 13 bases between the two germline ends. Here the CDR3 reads CASSLWAGAPNYGYTF. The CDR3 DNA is TGTGCCAGCAGTTTATGGGCAGGGGCCCCGAACTATGGCTACACCTTC.

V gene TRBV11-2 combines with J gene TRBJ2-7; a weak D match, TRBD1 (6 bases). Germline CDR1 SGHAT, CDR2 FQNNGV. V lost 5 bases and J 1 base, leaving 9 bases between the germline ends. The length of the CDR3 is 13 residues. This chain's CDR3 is CASSQGTSYEQYF. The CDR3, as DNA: TGTGCCAGCAGCCAAGGGACATCCTACGAGCAGTACTTC.

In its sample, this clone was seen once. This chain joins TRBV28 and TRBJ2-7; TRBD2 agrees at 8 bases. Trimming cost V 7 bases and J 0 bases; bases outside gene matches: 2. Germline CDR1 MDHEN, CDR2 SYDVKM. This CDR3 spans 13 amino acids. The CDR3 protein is CASKRGSSYEQYF. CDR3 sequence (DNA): TGTGCCAGCAAGCGGGGGAGCTCCTACGAGCAGTACTTC.

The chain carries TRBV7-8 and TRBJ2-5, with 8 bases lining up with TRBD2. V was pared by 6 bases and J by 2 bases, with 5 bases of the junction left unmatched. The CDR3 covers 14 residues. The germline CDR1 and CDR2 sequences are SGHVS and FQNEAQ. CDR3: CASRVPGGQETQYF. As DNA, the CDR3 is TGTGCCAGCAGGGTCCCGGGAGGGCAAGAGACCCAGTACTTC.

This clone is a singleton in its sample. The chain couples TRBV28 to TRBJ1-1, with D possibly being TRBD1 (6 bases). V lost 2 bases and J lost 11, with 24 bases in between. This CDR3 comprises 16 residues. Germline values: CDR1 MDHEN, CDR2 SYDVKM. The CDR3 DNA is TGTGCCAGCAGTTTAGATCAGGATTGGGGGCCTGGGGGGGCTTTCTTT. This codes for CASSLDQDWGPGGAFF. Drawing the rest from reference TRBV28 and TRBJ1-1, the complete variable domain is DVKVTQSSRYLVKRTGEKVFLECVQDMDHENMFWYRQDPGLGLRLIYFSYDVKMKEKGDIPEGYSVSREKKERFSLILESASTNQTSMYLCASSLDQDWGPGGAFFGQGTRLTVV.

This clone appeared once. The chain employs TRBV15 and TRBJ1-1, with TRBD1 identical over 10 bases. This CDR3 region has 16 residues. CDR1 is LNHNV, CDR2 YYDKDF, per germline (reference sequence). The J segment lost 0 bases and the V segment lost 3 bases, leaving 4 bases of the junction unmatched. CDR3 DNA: TGTGCCACCAGCAGGGGGACAGGGGTACTGAACACTGAAGCTTTCTTT. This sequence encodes CATSRGTGVLNTEAFF.

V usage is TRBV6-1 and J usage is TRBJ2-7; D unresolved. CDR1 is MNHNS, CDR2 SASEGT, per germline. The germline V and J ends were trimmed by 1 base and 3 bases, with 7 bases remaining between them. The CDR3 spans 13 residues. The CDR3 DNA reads TGTGCCAGCAGTGAAGTTGGGGACTACGAGCAGTACTTC. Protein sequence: CASSEVGDYEQYF.

Here the CDR3 reads CASSELEQPVGEQFF. The CDR3, as DNA: TGTGCCAGCAGTGAATTGGAACAGCCGGTGGGGGAGCAGTTCTTC. V usage is TRBV25-1 and J usage is TRBJ2-1; D call uncertain. V dropped 1 base and J dropped 10 bases, with 17 bases sitting between them. The germline V gene has CDR1 MGHDK and CDR2 SYGVNS. The CDR3 is made up of 15 amino acids. Using reference TRBV25-1 and TRBJ2-1 for the parts outside the CDR3, the full variable domain is EADIYQTPRYLVIGTGKKITLECSQTMGHDKMYWYQQDPGMELHLIHYSYGVNSTEKGDLSSESTVSRIRTEHFPLTLESARPSHTSQYLCASSELEQPVGEQFFGPGTRLTVL.

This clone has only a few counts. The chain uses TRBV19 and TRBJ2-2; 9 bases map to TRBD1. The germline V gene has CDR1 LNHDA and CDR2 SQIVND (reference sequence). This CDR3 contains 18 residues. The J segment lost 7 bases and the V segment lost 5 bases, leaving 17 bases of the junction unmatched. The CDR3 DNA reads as TGTGCCAGTAGTCCCGGGCATACCGGGACAGGGATGAACGGGGAGCTGTTTTTT. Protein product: CASSPGHTGTGMNGELFF.

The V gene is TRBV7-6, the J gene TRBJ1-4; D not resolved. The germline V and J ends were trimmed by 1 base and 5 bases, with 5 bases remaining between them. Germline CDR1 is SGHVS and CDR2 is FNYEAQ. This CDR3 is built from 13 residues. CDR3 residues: CASSLVQNEKLFF. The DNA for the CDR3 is TGTGCCAGCAGCTTAGTACAGAATGAAAAACTGTTTTTT.

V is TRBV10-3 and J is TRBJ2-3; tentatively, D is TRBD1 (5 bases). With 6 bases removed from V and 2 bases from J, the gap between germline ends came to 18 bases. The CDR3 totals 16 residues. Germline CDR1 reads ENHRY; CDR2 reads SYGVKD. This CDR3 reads CAIRATGHLVTDTQYF. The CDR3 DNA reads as TGTGCCATCAGGGCGACCGGACATTTAGTCACAGATACGCAGTATTTT.

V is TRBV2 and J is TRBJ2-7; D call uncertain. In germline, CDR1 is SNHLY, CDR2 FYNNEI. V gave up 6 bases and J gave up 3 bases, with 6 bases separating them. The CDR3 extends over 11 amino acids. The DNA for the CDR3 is TGTGCCAGCAGCGACCGCTACGAGCAGTACTTC. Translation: CASSDRYEQYF.

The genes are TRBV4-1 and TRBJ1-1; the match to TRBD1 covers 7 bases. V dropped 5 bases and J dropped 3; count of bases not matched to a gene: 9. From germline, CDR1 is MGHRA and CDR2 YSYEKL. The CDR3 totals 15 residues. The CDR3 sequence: CASSTGTGVHTEAFF. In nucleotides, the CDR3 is TGCGCCAGCAGCACTGGAACAGGGGTCCACACTGAAGCTTTCTTT.

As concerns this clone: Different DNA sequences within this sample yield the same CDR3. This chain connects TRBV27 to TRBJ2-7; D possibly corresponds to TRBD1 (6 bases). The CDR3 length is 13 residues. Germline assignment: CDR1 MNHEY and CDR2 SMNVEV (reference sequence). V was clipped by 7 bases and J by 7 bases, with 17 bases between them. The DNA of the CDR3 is TGTGCCAGCAAACAGGGAACCGGCTATGAGCAGTACTTC. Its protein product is CASKQGTGYEQYF.

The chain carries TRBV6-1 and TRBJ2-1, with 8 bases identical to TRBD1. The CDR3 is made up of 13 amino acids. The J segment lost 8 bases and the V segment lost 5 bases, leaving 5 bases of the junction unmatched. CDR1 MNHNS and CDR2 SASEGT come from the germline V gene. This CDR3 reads CASSRTGTDEQFF. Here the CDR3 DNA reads TGTGCCAGCAGTCGGACAGGGACCGATGAGCAGTTCTTC.

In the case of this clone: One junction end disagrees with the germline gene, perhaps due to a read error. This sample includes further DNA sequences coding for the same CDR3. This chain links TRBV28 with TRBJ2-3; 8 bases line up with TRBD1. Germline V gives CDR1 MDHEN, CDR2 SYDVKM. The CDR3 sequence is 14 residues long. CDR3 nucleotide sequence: TGTGCCAGTAGTTTGGGCAGGGGGCTCGATACGCAGTATTTT. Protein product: CASSLGRGLDTQYF.

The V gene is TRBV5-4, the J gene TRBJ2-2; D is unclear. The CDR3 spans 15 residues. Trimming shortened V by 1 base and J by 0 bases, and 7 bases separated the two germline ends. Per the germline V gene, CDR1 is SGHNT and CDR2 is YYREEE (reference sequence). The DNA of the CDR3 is TGTGCCAGCAGCTTGTGGCTTTCGAACACCGGGGAGCTGTTTTTT. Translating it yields CASSLWLSNTGELFF.